This TCR beta chain was identified in a study of blood T cell repertoires in COVID-19. Across the whole study: T cells, B-cell-depleted T cells, or PBMCs supplied cDNA or gDNA.

Original analysis: The assay estimated nucleated cells by amplifying reference gene primers. The table came from immunoSEQ multiplex PCR; TCRdb's copy has only in-frame clones and leaves some out. V and J calls and clone size are as listed in that table; D and trimming were resolved from the DNA. The sample lists 25,000 or so clones; around 90% were seen once. In germline, CDR1 is KGHDR, CDR2 SFDVKD. Trimming took 5 bases from V and 4 from J, leaving 17 bases between them. This CDR3 spans 16 amino acids. The TCR was taken from a man aged 70-80 years in a cohort sampled during active COVID-19. This chain uses TRBV24-1 with TRBJ2-1, with D perhaps matching TRBD2 (6 bases). Sequencing input: peripheral blood. The chain's CDR3 is CATSAFTGGGYNEQFF. CDR3 DNA sequence: TGTGCCACCAGTGCCTTTACCGGGGGAGGTTACAATGAGCAGTTCTTC.